The source of this T cell receptor (beta chain) is a study of blood T cell repertoires in COVID-19. Study in general: Sources were T cells, B-cell-depleted T cells, or PBMCs; the material itself was cDNA or gDNA.

In the original workflow: Amplifying reference gene primers gave estimates of nucleated cell counts. Measured with immunoSEQ multiplex PCR; TCRdb has only the in-frame clones, and not every one. For V, J and clone size, that table is used; D and trimming come from the DNA. This table has 490,000 or so clones, roughly 90% appearing once. All recovered Cohort 3 donors got two negative PCRs, got clearance, or saw symptom resolution. CDR1 and CDR2 from the germline V gene are LNHDA and SQIVND (reference sequence). With 5 bases removed from V and 4 bases from J, the gap between germline ends came to 9 bases. CDR3 length equals 13 residues.

The chain links TRBV19 to TRBJ1-5; no reliable D call. Sequenced input: PBMCs or T cells enriched from blood (not recorded which). The clonotype was recovered from a woman between 35 and 50 years old who had recovered from COVID-19. Written as DNA, the CDR3 is TGTGCCAGTAGTGTGGAGGCAAATCAGCCCCAGCATTTT. Translating it yields CASSVEANQPQHF. Drawing the rest from reference TRBV19 and TRBJ1-5, the complete variable domain is DGGITQSPKYLFRKEGQNVTLSCEQNLNHDAMYWYRQDPGQGLRLIYYSQIVNDFQKGDIAEGYSVSREKKESFPLTVTSAQKNPTAFYLCASSVEANQPQHFGDGTRLSIL.